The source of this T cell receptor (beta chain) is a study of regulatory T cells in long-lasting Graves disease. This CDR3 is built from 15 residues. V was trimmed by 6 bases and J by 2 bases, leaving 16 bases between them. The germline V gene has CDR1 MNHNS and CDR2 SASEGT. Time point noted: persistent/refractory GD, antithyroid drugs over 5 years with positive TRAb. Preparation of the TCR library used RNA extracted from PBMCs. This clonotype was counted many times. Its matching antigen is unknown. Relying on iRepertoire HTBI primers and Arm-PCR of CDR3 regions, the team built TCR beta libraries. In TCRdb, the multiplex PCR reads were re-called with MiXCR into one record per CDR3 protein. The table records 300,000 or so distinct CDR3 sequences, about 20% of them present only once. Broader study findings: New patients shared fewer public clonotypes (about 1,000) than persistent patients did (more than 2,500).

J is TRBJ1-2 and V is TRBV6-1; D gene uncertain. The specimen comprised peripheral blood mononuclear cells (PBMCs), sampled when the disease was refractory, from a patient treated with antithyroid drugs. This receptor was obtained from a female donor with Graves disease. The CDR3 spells CASSPPLDKNYGYTF. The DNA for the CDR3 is TGTGCCAGCAGCCCTCCCCTCGACAAGAACTATGGCTACACCTTC.